The rows below give T cell receptor beta chains drawn from one sample of a study of technical replicates of blood from a few donors. The repertoire was sequenced with immunoSEQ multiplex PCR; TCRdb's copy has only in-frame clones and lacks some. Among about 75,000 clones listed, approximately 97% were seen once. Material: T cells isolated from PBMCs. The receptors originated from a human donor in good health. Both conserved end residues are part of each CDR3. D genes are given only for firm matches. The size of a clone is reported for some rows only, either as once, few or many, or as a class for expanded clones.

>TRBJ2-2|NA|once|TRBV27
TGTGCCAGCAGTTTAATTTCCCCCTCCGGGGAGCTGTTTTTT
CASSLISPSGELFF
>TRBJ2-2|NA|NA|TRBV30
TGTGCCTGGAACATAGGACACCGAACCGGGGAGCTGTTTTTT
CAWNIGHRTGELFF
>TRBJ1-3|NA|NA|TRBV19
TGTGCCAGTAGTACGAGACAGGTTTACACCATATATTTT
CASSTRQVYTIYF
>TRBJ2-1|NA|NA|TRBV7-3
TGTGCCAGCAGCTTTGGACTCGCCAATGAGCAGTTCTTC
CASSFGLANEQFF
>TRBJ1-5|TRBD1|NA|TRBV7-2
TGTGCCAGCAGCTTCGTACAGGGGGTGAATCAGCCCCAGCATTTT
CASSFVQGVNQPQHF
>TRBJ1-4|NA|NA|TRBV5-1
TGCGCCAGCAGCTTGTTGGGGGTCGCGGGGGAAAAACTGTTTTTT
CASSLLGVAGEKLFF
>TRBJ1-1|NA|NA|TRBV5-5
TGTGCCAGCAGCACATCGACTGGGAACACTGAAGCTTTCTTT
CASSTSTGNTEAFF
>TRBJ1-1|NA|NA|TRBV4-1
TGCGCCAGCAGCCAAGATTTCGGGGGGATGGACACTGAAGCTTTCTTT
CASSQDFGGMDTEAFF
>TRBJ1-2|TRBD1|NA|TRBV5-6
TGTGCCAGCAGCTACGGGACAGGGTTTAGAGGCTACACCTTC
CASSYGTGFRGYTF
>TRBJ1-2|TRBD1|NA|TRBV4-1
TGCGCCAGCAGCCAGGCTCCGTTCGACAGGGCCCGGGGCTACACCTTC
CASSQAPFDRARGYTF
>TRBJ2-7|TRBD2|NA|TRBV19
TGTGCCAGTAGTAGATATTCCGGGGGGAACTACGAGCAGTACTTC
CASSRYSGGNYEQYF
>TRBJ1-5|NA|once|TRBV2
TGTGCCAGCAGAGCTTCAGGGTCTCTCCAGCATTTT
CASRASGSLQHF
>TRBJ2-2|NA|NA|TRBV27
TGTGCCAGCAGTTACAGCACCGGGGAGCTGTTTTTT
CASSYSTGELFF
>TRBJ2-7|NA|NA|TRBV6-1
TGTGCCAGCCGAAACCCGGGTTCTCGGTACGAGCAGTACTTC
CASRNPGSRYEQYF
>TRBJ1-1|TRBD1|NA|TRBV18
TGTGCCAGCTCCCCCGGGACAGGGTCGAACACTGAAGCTTTCTTT
CASSPGTGSNTEAFF
>TRBJ2-7|TRBD1|NA|TRBV28
TGTGCCAGCAGTTCGCTTTGGACAGGGGTTTTTAACGAGCAGTACTTC
CASSSLWTGVFNEQYF
>TRBJ2-7|NA|NA|TRBV5-6
TGTGCCAGCAGCTTCGGACAATCCTACGAGCAGTACTTC
CASSFGQSYEQYF
>TRBJ2-1|TRBD2|NA|TRBV28
TGTGCCAGCAGTTCCGACGGATCTAGCGGGAGGGACTCCTACAATGAGCAGTTCTTC
CASSSDGSSGRDSYNEQFF
>TRBJ2-2|NA|NA|TRBV7-9
TGTGCCAGCAGTAGGACAGCGACCGGGGAGCTGTTTTTT
CASSRTATGELFF
>TRBJ1-4|NA|few|TRBV7-9
TGTGCCAGCACCTCCCGCGGCAGGGGAAAACTGTTTTTT
CASTSRGRGKLFF
>TRBJ2-1|NA|NA|TRBV7-8
TGTGCCAGCTACCGATCACGGGATATTGGCAATGAGCAGTTCTTC
CASYRSRDIGNEQFF
>TRBJ1-2|TRBD1|NA|TRBV28
TGTGCCAGCCAGACCCCGGGGTTCCGGGACAGGGGGGCCTATGGCTACACCTTC
CASQTPGFRDRGAYGYTF
>TRBJ2-5|TRBD2|NA|TRBV2
TGTGCCAGCAGTGCGCTGGCGGGGGGGGAGACCCAGTACTTC
CASSALAGGETQYF
>TRBJ2-2|NA|NA|TRBV6-5
TGTGCCAGCAAGTTGGGGGCCGCTAACACCGGGGAGCTGTTTTTT
CASKLGAANTGELFF
>TRBJ1-1|NA|NA|TRBV5-5
TGTGCCAGCAGCTTGGATGGACGGGGCACTGAAGCTTTCTTT
CASSLDGRGTEAFF
>TRBJ2-7|TRBD2|NA|TRBV30
TGTGCCTGGAGTGTGGGGGAAATAGCGGGCCGGCAGTACTTC
CAWSVGEIAGRQYF
>TRBJ1-6|TRBD1|NA|TRBV2
TGTGCCAGCAGGGCTCGATTTACAGGGGGAACATATAATTCACCCCTCCACTTT
CASRARFTGGTYNSPLHF
>TRBJ2-3|TRBD2|once|TRBV11-2
TGTGCCAGCAGCCGACCTAGCGGGTCCACAGATACGCAGTATTTT
CASSRPSGSTDTQYF
>TRBJ2-3|TRBD2|NA|TRBV7-9
TGTGCCAGCAGCCGACGGACTAGCGGGAATGGTAATACAGATACGCAGTATTTT
CASSRRTSGNGNTDTQYF
>TRBJ1-2|TRBD1|NA|TRBV9
TGTGCCAGCAGCGTAGACCCTCACCAAGGACAGGGTGGTGGCTACACCTTC
CASSVDPHQGQGGGYTF
>TRBJ2-1|TRBD2|NA|TRBV7-9
TGTGCCAGCTTATACATCCCCGGACTAGCGGGGTCTAAGCAGTTCTTC
CASLYIPGLAGSKQFF
>TRBJ2-2|NA|NA|TRBV6-6
TGTGCCAGCAGGAAGACACCAGTCACCAACACCGGGGAGCTGTTTTTT
CASRKTPVTNTGELFF
>TRBJ2-3|NA|NA|TRBV29-1
TGCAGCGTTGAGGAAGGGGGGGGCTGGGGCACAGATACGCAGTATTTT
CSVEEGGGWGTDTQYF
>TRBJ2-7|TRBD2|NA|TRBV7-9
TGTGCCAGCAGCCTGGGACTAGCGGGAGGGAACCACGAGCAGTACTTC
CASSLGLAGGNHEQYF
>TRBJ1-5|NA|NA|TRBV6-5
TGTGCCAGCAGTTATGGGGGGGTCCAGCCCCAGCATTTT
CASSYGGVQPQHF
>TRBJ2-3|TRBD2|NA|TRBV29-1
TGCAGCGTTGAAGAAGCGGGCGGGGGTACAGATACGCAGTATTTT
CSVEEAGGGTDTQYF
>TRBJ1-3|NA|NA|TRBV27
TGTGCCAGCAGTTTCAGGCCCTCTGGAAACACCATATATTTT
CASSFRPSGNTIYF
>TRBJ1-4|NA|NA|TRBV14
TGTGCCAGCAGCCACGGGGGGGGGTGGTTGAGCAGGAGGGAAAAACTGTTTTTT
CASSHGGGWLSRREKLFF
>TRBJ2-7|NA|NA|TRBV29-1
TGCAGCGTTCGAATAGCGGACCCTCGCGGCGAGCAGTACTTC
CSVRIADPRGEQYF
>TRBJ2-5|NA|NA|TRBV9
TGTGCCAGCAGCCCCATAGCCCGGGGGACCCAGTACTTC
CASSPIARGTQYF
>TRBJ1-2|TRBD1|NA|TRBV5-1
TGCGCCAGCAGCCAGGGGGCCATCTACTATGGCTACACCTTC
CASSQGAIYYGYTF
>TRBJ2-2|TRBD1|NA|TRBV29-1
TGCAGCGTTGAGTTTCAACTGACAGGGAAATCCGGGGAGCTGTTTTTT
CSVEFQLTGKSGELFF
>TRBJ2-7|TRBD1|NA|TRBV9
TGTGCCAGCAGCGTAGGGGCAGGGGGTTACTACGAGCAGTACTTC
CASSVGAGGYYEQYF
>TRBJ2-5|NA|few|TRBV14
TGTGCCAGCAGCCGAGGAGGGCGGGAGACCCAGTACTTC
CASSRGGRETQYF
>TRBJ1-4|NA|NA|TRBV5-1
TGCGCCAGCAGCGTTGGATCCGGGAACGAGCATGAAAAACTGTTTTTT
CASSVGSGNEHEKLFF
>TRBJ2-7|TRBD1|NA|TRBV5-1
TGCGCCAGCAGCCCCCGGGACAGCCTGATATACGAGCAGTACTTC
CASSPRDSLIYEQYF
>TRBJ1-1|TRBD1|NA|TRBV6-1
TGTGCCGCCGGGCAGGGGGTTATGAACACTGAAGCTTTCTTT
CAAGQGVMNTEAFF
>TRBJ1-5|TRBD1|NA|TRBV27
TGTGCCAGCAGTGGAGTGGGGACAGTCTATAATCAGCCCCAGCATTTT
CASSGVGTVYNQPQHF
>TRBJ2-3|TRBD2|NA|TRBV4-2
TGTGCCAGCAGCCAATTTGCTGGGGTGGGCGGGAGCAGCACAGATACGCAGTATTTT
CASSQFAGVGGSSTDTQYF
>TRBJ2-7|NA|NA|TRBV6-6
TGTGCCAGCAGTTACTCTTTAAGGGGGGGATCCTACGAGCAGTACTTC
CASSYSLRGGSYEQYF
>TRBJ2-1|TRBD2|NA|TRBV6-5
TGTGCCAGCACGCGCCCCGGGACTAACTACAATGAGCAGTTCTTC
CASTRPGTNYNEQFF
>TRBJ2-3|TRBD2|NA|TRBV7-2
TGTGCCAGCAGCCGACGGACTAGCGGGGCAGATACGCAGTATTTT
CASSRRTSGADTQYF